A selection of T cell receptor beta chains follows, all from one sample in a study of cytomegalovirus exposure and HLA in healthy donors. Sequencing used immunoSEQ multiplex PCR; TCRdb keeps in-frame clones, though not all of them. Of 70,000 or so clones listed, over 85% are singletons. Sample: PBMCs. Receptor source: a man younger than 35 in good health and CMV-seropositive. CDR3s include the opening cysteine and the closing phenylalanine or tryptophan. The D gene is left open where the match is weak.

v_gene: TRBV6-5; d_gene: TRBD1; CDR3aa: CASRPDREVTEAFF
v_gene: TRBV10-1; d_gene: -; CDR3aa: CASSESGGPYEQYF
v_gene: TRBV7-8; d_gene: TRBD1; CDR3aa: CASSLVWDRGQETQYF
v_gene: TRBV30; d_gene: -; CDR3aa: CACVDLGNEQFF
v_gene: TRBV7-9; d_gene: TRBD1; CDR3aa: CASSSPAGQVGEQFF
v_gene: TRBV30; d_gene: -; CDR3aa: CAWSGSSLDTEAFF
v_gene: TRBV5-1; d_gene: TRBD2; CDR3aa: CASSFGGSGRNEQYF
v_gene: TRBV14; d_gene: -; CDR3aa: CASSQYRETGELFF
v_gene: TRBV7-3; d_gene: -; CDR3aa: CASSLLSVGTEEQYF
v_gene: TRBV2; d_gene: -; CDR3aa: CASSEVFGEETQYF
v_gene: TRBV7-9; d_gene: -; CDR3aa: CASSLASGGQGAFF
v_gene: TRBV6-1; d_gene: -; CDR3aa: CASSELFASSYEQYF
v_gene: TRBV30; d_gene: TRBD2; CDR3aa: CAWNGKGLAGYNEQFF
v_gene: TRBV5-4; d_gene: TRBD1; CDR3aa: CASRGQADYGYTF
v_gene: TRBV7-9; d_gene: TRBD2; CDR3aa: CASSYGLAGYNEQFF
v_gene: TRBV9; d_gene: TRBD1; CDR3aa: CASSFSGGLNEKLFF
v_gene: TRBV28; d_gene: TRBD1; CDR3aa: CASRRGTGGLRPQHF
v_gene: TRBV9; d_gene: -; CDR3aa: CASSPTGANTEAFF
v_gene: TRBV5-1; d_gene: -; CDR3aa: CASSLGTVNTEAFF
v_gene: TRBV19; d_gene: -; CDR3aa: CASSPTGSNYGYTF
v_gene: TRBV18; d_gene: -; CDR3aa: CASSPPGNSYNEQFF
v_gene: TRBV19; d_gene: -; CDR3aa: CASRITGTSLYGYTF
v_gene: TRBV6-1; d_gene: TRBD2; CDR3aa: CAISEPPGLDVYEQYF
v_gene: TRBV5-4; d_gene: TRBD2; CDR3aa: CASSLWTSGRTDTQYF
v_gene: TRBV4-1; d_gene: -; CDR3aa: CASSQTGGIYTEAFF
v_gene: TRBV10-1; d_gene: -; CDR3aa: CASTEGRGTEAFF
v_gene: TRBV27; d_gene: TRBD2; CDR3aa: CASSHFPTSGRAPDTQYF
v_gene: TRBV7-6; d_gene: TRBD1; CDR3aa: CASSLEGAGNQPQHF